These T cell receptor beta chains were read from a single sample in a study of OX40 agonist ivuxolimab in advanced cancers. Produced via immunoSEQ multiplex PCR; TCRdb's table is partial and in-frame only. In the table there are about 77,000 clones, approximately 82% of which are singletons. Source: CD4+ or CD8+ T cells sorted from blood, taken in a trial of the OX40 agonist ivuxolimab. These receptors originate from an adult with an advanced solid tumor such as melanoma, head and neck, liver or kidney cancer. Both conserved end residues are trimmed from each CDR3. Each record gives: D gene, V gene, CDR3 protein. A D gene is named only where the DNA matches it firmly.

D gene: TRBD2; V gene: TRBV5-8; CDR3 protein: ASSSRGGAEEDTQY
D gene: -; V gene: TRBV30; CDR3 protein: AWSGFVNEKLF
D gene: -; V gene: TRBV5-8; CDR3 protein: ASSKGGPGQPQH
D gene: TRBD1; V gene: TRBV5-1; CDR3 protein: ASSSFGQVYEQY
D gene: -; V gene: TRBV28; CDR3 protein: ASSLSEASF
D gene: TRBD1; V gene: TRBV30; CDR3 protein: AWSWAGTVSYEQY
D gene: TRBD1; V gene: TRBV5-6; CDR3 protein: ASRITGGDTQY
D gene: TRBD1; V gene: TRBV6-6; CDR3 protein: ASSLPGQGYNEQF
D gene: -; V gene: TRBV6-4; CDR3 protein: ASSVNRNTEAF
D gene: -; V gene: TRBV12-5; CDR3 protein: ASGLYGYTEAF
D gene: -; V gene: TRBV19; CDR3 protein: ASTLGDGTDYGYT
D gene: TRBD2; V gene: TRBV5-4; CDR3 protein: ASSPHGTSGGNEQF
D gene: -; V gene: TRBV29-1; CDR3 protein: SVRAAPNEQF
D gene: -; V gene: TRBV7-9; CDR3 protein: ASGQGGGGNIQY
D gene: -; V gene: TRBV5-1; CDR3 protein: ASSLALGEGGYT
D gene: -; V gene: TRBV18; CDR3 protein: ASSQDAGSTEAF
D gene: -; V gene: TRBV7-3; CDR3 protein: ASSSSGRGTDTQY
D gene: TRBD2; V gene: TRBV7-9; CDR3 protein: ASSQGLAGIGEQF
D gene: TRBD1; V gene: TRBV7-2; CDR3 protein: ASSWTGGKEPQH
D gene: -; V gene: TRBV9; CDR3 protein: AMRRWLGAYEQY
D gene: TRBD1; V gene: TRBV2; CDR3 protein: ASSESRTGKNTEAF
D gene: TRBD2; V gene: TRBV4-2; CDR3 protein: ASSQDLAGEETQY
D gene: -; V gene: TRBV11-1; CDR3 protein: ASSLGRNYGYT
D gene: TRBD1; V gene: TRBV5-4; CDR3 protein: ASSPPTGGPGTEAF
D gene: -; V gene: TRBV19; CDR3 protein: ASSIDGGRNYGYT
D gene: -; V gene: TRBV7-9; CDR3 protein: ASSLGVTTQETQY
D gene: TRBD2; V gene: TRBV9; CDR3 protein: ASSATSGRGETQY
D gene: TRBD2; V gene: TRBV6-5; CDR3 protein: ASSLGTSEQETQY
D gene: -; V gene: TRBV18; CDR3 protein: ASSPAGQTYEQY
D gene: -; V gene: TRBV9; CDR3 protein: ASSVAAAARADEQY
D gene: TRBD1; V gene: TRBV19; CDR3 protein: ASSIRQGAINQPQH
D gene: -; V gene: TRBV11-3; CDR3 protein: ASSSRGYNEQF
D gene: -; V gene: TRBV9; CDR3 protein: ASSPTQGNTEAF
D gene: TRBD1; V gene: TRBV5-1; CDR3 protein: ASSLEGTGSQPQH
D gene: -; V gene: TRBV7-3; CDR3 protein: ASSLRGRGMNTEAF
D gene: TRBD1; V gene: TRBV28; CDR3 protein: ASSGTESGANVLT